This passage covers 27 T cell receptor beta chains from one sample sequenced in a study of early T cells in non-severe SARS-CoV-2 infection. In TCRdb, the 5' RACE reads were re-called with MiXCR into one record per CDR3 protein. This table holds 75,000 to 100,000 distinct CDR3 sequences, roughly 14% found once. What was sequenced was whole blood. The receptors stem from an adult who was a healthcare worker with PCR-confirmed SARS-CoV-2 infection or an uninfected control (not recorded which).

At least ten counts were recorded for this clonotype. The rearrangement uses TRBV6-5 and TRBJ2-2, with 11 bases lining up with TRBD2. V trimming: 5 bases; J trimming: 1 base; junction bases outside the gene matches: 3. This CDR3 has 16 residues. Per germline, CDR1 MNHEY and CDR2 SVGAGI. In DNA form, the CDR3 reads TGTGCCAGCAGTGCTAGCGGGGGGCAGAACACCGGGGAGCTGTTTTTT. Translated: CASSASGGQNTGELFF.

This clonotype came up a few times. The chain recombines TRBV12-3 or TRBV12-4 with TRBJ2-1, with D perhaps matching TRBD1 or TRBD2 (5 bases each). V was shortened by 6 bases and J by 3 bases, with 18 bases between the two germline ends. The CDR3 extends over 16 amino acids. The CDR3 loop is CASRSTGVRGYNEQFF. DNA for the CDR3: TGTGCCAGCAGGTCGACTGGGGTGAGGGGCTACAATGAGCAGTTCTTC.

This clonotype was detected a few times. This chain links TRBV20-1 with TRBJ2-3; D is possibly TRBD2 (5 bases). The CDR3 totals 16 residues. Germline CDR1 is DFQATT and CDR2 is SNEGSKA (reference sequence). Trimming shortened V by 0 bases and J by 2 bases, and 15 bases separated the two germline ends. Here the CDR3 DNA reads TGCAGTGCTAGAGATCATGGTAGCGCACACACAGATACGCAGTATTTT. As protein: CSARDHGSAHTDTQYF.

This clonotype was seen at least ten times. The chain joins TRBV18 to TRBJ1-6; tentatively, D is TRBD1 (6 bases). Germline V gene data show CDR1 as KGHSH and CDR2 as LQKENI. Trimming pared 5 bases from V and 7 bases from J, leaving 12 bases between. The CDR3 sequence is 14 residues long. The CDR3 region has the DNA TGTGCCAGCTCAGGGACATCGAGGAATTCACCCCTCCACTTT. It codes for CASSGTSRNSPLHF.

The rearrangement uses TRBV6-2 or TRBV6-3 and TRBJ2-1; D might be TRBD2 (5 bases). Germline lookup yields CDR1 MNHEY and CDR2 SVGEGT. The CDR3 has 14 amino acids. Trimming shortened V by 2 bases and J by 4 bases, and 9 bases separated the two germline ends. The DNA for the CDR3 is TGTGCCAGCAGTTACGTTAGCGAGTACAATGAGCAGTTCTTC. Translation gives CASSYVSEYNEQFF.

This clonotype has a handful of counts. The chain combines TRBV6-1 with TRBJ2-5; TRBD2 aligns across 11 bases. Germline CDR1 MNHNS, CDR2 SASEGT. This CDR3 is built from 16 residues. The trim removed 4 bases at V and 3 bases at J, leaving 7 bases unmatched. CDR3: CASSARGTSGKETQYF. The CDR3 DNA reads as TGTGCCAGCAGTGCCAGGGGGACTAGCGGTAAAGAGACCCAGTACTTC.

The genes are TRBV6-4 and TRBJ2-4; D might be TRBD1 or TRBD2, each matching 5 bases. The CDR3 has 14 amino acids. V lost 5 bases, J lost 7 bases, and 15 bases lay in between. The germline CDR1 and CDR2 sequences are MRHNA and SNTAGT. In nucleotides, the CDR3 is TGTGCCAGCAGTCCCCATTCGGGACGGAACATTCAGTACTTC. It is translated as CASSPHSGRNIQYF.

This clonotype turned up a few times. V usage is TRBV20-1 and J usage is TRBJ1-2; perhaps TRBD1 as D (6 bases). The CDR3 has 13 amino acids. With 7 bases removed from V and 4 bases from J, the gap between germline ends came to 16 bases. Germline lookup yields CDR1 DFQATT and CDR2 SNEGSKA (reference sequence). CDR3 amino acids: CSVEGGGGYGYTF. The CDR3 DNA is TGCAGTGTAGAAGGGGGAGGAGGCTATGGCTACACCTTC.

The V and J genes are TRBV6-7 and TRBJ2-2, with no clear D. TRBV6-7 is flagged as an ORF with uncertain function. Trimming pared 0 bases from V and 11 bases from J, leaving 7 bases between. The CDR3 spans 12 residues. The CDR3 DNA is TGTGCCAGCAGTTACTCGGGCATAGAGCTGTTTTTT. Translation: CASSYSGIELFF.

This clonotype was recorded a few times. The J gene is TRBJ2-3, the V gene TRBV19; TRBD1 agrees at 12 bases. Germline trimming cut 4 bases from V and 4 bases from J; bases unmatched to any gene: 6. This CDR3 comprises 16 residues. Per germline, CDR1 LNHDA and CDR2 SQIVND (reference sequence). CDR3 bases: TGTGCCAGTAGTAGACGGGACAGGGGGCGCCCAGATACGCAGTATTTT. This sequence encodes CASSRRDRGRPDTQYF.

This clonotype appeared a few times. The rearrangement joins TRBV5-1 to TRBJ1-1, with D perhaps matching TRBD1 (5 bases). The CDR3 runs 15 residues. Looked up from germline, CDR1 is SGHRS and CDR2 is YFSETQ. Trimming removed 0 bases from V and 4 bases from J, with 13 bases in between. In DNA, the CDR3 is TGCGCCAGCAGCTTGGCCGCCAGGGCTACCACTGAAGCTTTCTTT. This gives the protein CASSLAARATTEAFF.

The rearrangement joins TRBV12-3 or TRBV12-4 to TRBJ1-6; TRBD1 is a possible D gene (5 bases). V was trimmed by 6 bases and J by 7 bases, leaving 13 bases between them. The CDR3 runs 14 residues. The CDR3 is CASRGTRGNSPLHF. The CDR3 DNA reads as TGTGCCAGCAGGGGGACGCGCGGGAATTCACCCCTCCACTTT.

This rearrangement joins TRBV7-2 to TRBJ1-2; tentatively, D is TRBD1 (6 bases). The CDR3 is made up of 13 amino acids. Between the trimmed V and J ends, which lost 2 bases and 8 bases, there was a span of 12 bases. Germline V gene lookup returns CDR1 SGHTA and CDR2 FQGNSA. The CDR3 loop reads CASSLWGGAGYTF. CDR3 DNA sequence: TGTGCCAGCAGCTTATGGGGGGGCGCGGGCTACACCTTC.

The V call is TRBV6-1, the J call TRBJ2-3; TRBD1 matches 12 bases. Germline trimming cut 3 bases from V and 3 bases from J; bases unmatched to any gene: 4. The CDR3 sequence is 16 residues long. Germline V gives CDR1 MNHNS, CDR2 SASEGT. The CDR3 loop reads CASSDWDRGLTDTQYF. CDR3 DNA sequence: TGTGCCAGCAGTGATTGGGACAGGGGGCTGACAGATACGCAGTATTTT.

This clonotype showed up just a few times. The J gene is TRBJ2-3, the V gene TRBV20-1; no definite D call. The germline V and J ends were trimmed by 0 bases and 2 bases, with 6 bases remaining between them. This CDR3 is 13 amino acids long. Germline V CDR1 and CDR2: DFQATT, SNEGSKA (reference sequence). The CDR3 DNA reads as TGCAGTGCTAGAGATTGGGACACAGATACGCAGTATTTT. Its protein is CSARDWDTDTQYF.

A few counts support this clonotype. The CDR3 protein is CASSPTANTEAFF. CDR3 sequence (DNA): TGTGCCAGCAGTCCGACGGCGAACACTGAAGCTTTCTTT. V and J are TRBV12-3 or TRBV12-4 and TRBJ1-1; D remains ambiguous. This CDR3 has 13 residues. V lost 5 bases, J lost 1 base, and 8 bases lay in between.

This rearrangement joins TRBV12-3 or TRBV12-4 to TRBJ2-3; no reliable D call. CDR3 length: 11 amino acids. The V end lost 5 bases, the J end lost 8 bases, and 8 bases lay between the germline ends. The CDR3 sequence: CASSNPSTQYF. CDR3 nucleotides: TGTGCCAGCAGTAACCCTTCTACGCAGTATTTT.

This clonotype has a handful of counts. V usage is TRBV5-5 and J usage is TRBJ1-5; 7 bases map to TRBD1. Germline CDR1 and CDR2: SGHKS and YYEKEE (reference sequence). CDR3 length: 16 residues. The V and J ends lost 2 bases and 1 base, in that order; junction bases with no gene match: 6. CDR3 in amino acids: CASSLRGRGSNQPQHF. CDR3 DNA: TGTGCCAGCAGCTTAAGGGGGCGCGGGAGCAATCAGCCCCAGCATTTT.

This clonotype was seen many times. The rearrangement uses TRBV6-5 and TRBJ2-5, with D maybe TRBD2 (7 bases). This CDR3 is 14 amino acids long. CDR1 and CDR2 (germline): MNHEY, SVGAGI. V dropped 10 bases and J dropped 4 bases, with 19 bases sitting between them. The CDR3 DNA sequence: TGTGCCACCAAGAAAGGGGGGGCGGGAGAGACCCAGTACTTC. Protein sequence: CATKKGGAGETQYF.

The table lists this clonotype with a few counts. V and J are TRBV6-1 and TRBJ1-5; D gene uncertain. The length of the CDR3 is 13 residues. In germline, CDR1 is MNHNS, CDR2 SASEGT. Trimming left V 7 bases short and J 2 bases short, with 9 bases between. CDR3 in amino acids: CASTQVRNQPQHF. The CDR3 DNA reads as TGTGCCAGCACTCAGGTCCGCAATCAGCCCCAGCATTTT.

The genes are TRBV9 and TRBJ2-6; D is unclear. Germline V lookup: CDR1 SGDLS, CDR2 YYNGEE. The CDR3 length is 16 residues. With 0 bases removed from V and 2 bases from J, the gap between germline ends came to 9 bases. This CDR3 is CASSVDPTPGANVLTF. As DNA, the CDR3 is TGTGCCAGCAGCGTAGATCCCACTCCTGGGGCCAACGTCCTGACTTTC.

This clonotype turned up a few times. This chain links TRBV7-8 with TRBJ2-7, with D tentatively TRBD1 (6 bases). V was shortened by 3 bases and J by 4 bases, with 10 bases between the two germline ends. The CDR3 runs to 13 residues. Germline V gene data show CDR1 as SGHVS and CDR2 as FQNEAQ. The CDR3 coding sequence is TGTGCCAGCAGCTTTGACAGGCAATACGAGCAGTACGTC. Encoded protein: CASSFDRQYEQYV.

The sample holds many counts of this clonotype. The V call is TRBV7-2, the J call TRBJ1-4, with 9 bases aligning to TRBD1. The CDR3 loop spans 17 amino acids. Per the germline V gene, CDR1 is SGHTA and CDR2 is FQGNSA. After removal of 1 base from V and 1 base from J, the junction contained 4 bases not matched to a gene. CDR3 sequence reads: CASSLGPDRGTNEKLFF. CDR3 sequence (DNA): TGTGCCAGCAGCTTAGGCCCGGACAGGGGAACTAATGAAAAACTGTTTTTT.

The chain uses TRBV20-1 and TRBJ2-3; D might be TRBD1 or TRBD2, each matching 6 bases. V was shortened by 0 bases and J by 8 bases, with 15 bases between the two germline ends. This CDR3 contains 14 residues. Germline lookup yields CDR1 DFQATT and CDR2 SNEGSKA (reference sequence). The CDR3 coding sequence is TGCAGTGCTAGAGATCGCGGGACAAGCGGTACGCAGTATTTT. This translates into CSARDRGTSGTQYF.

This clonotype was counted only a few times. The chain employs TRBV9 and TRBJ2-1, with D perhaps TRBD2 (5 bases). This CDR3 region has 15 residues. V was trimmed by 1 base and J by 7 bases, leaving 15 bases between them. Germline V gene lookup returns CDR1 SGDLS and CDR2 YYNGEE. This CDR3 is CASSVSVATKNEQFF. The CDR3 DNA is TGTGCCAGCAGCGTAAGCGTAGCGACAAAGAATGAGCAGTTCTTC.

This clonotype showed up just a few times. The rearrangement uses TRBV4-1 and TRBJ1-4, with unresolved D. The length of the CDR3 is 13 residues. In germline, CDR1 is MGHRA, CDR2 YSYEKL. The ends were cut back, 0 bases at V and 5 bases at J, with 4 bases in the middle. CDR3 nucleotide sequence: TGCGCCAGCAGCCAAGAACGGAATGAAAAACTGTTTTTT. Amino acid sequence: CASSQERNEKLFF.

The chain is built from TRBV9 and TRBJ2-2; D gene unclear. The germline V gene has CDR1 SGDLS and CDR2 YYNGEE. This CDR3 region has 12 residues. The V gene lost 3 bases and the J gene lost 6 bases, with 6 bases spanning the gap. The DNA for the CDR3 is TGTGCCAGCAGCGGAACCCCCGGGGAGCTGTTTTTT. Protein sequence: CASSGTPGELFF.